The rows below give T cell receptor beta chains drawn from one sample of a study of blood T cell repertoires in COVID-19. The data were produced by immunoSEQ multiplex PCR, yet TCRdb's version contains in-frame clones alone and is incomplete. This sample carries about 140,000 clones, approximately 83% of them seen once, and the ten largest clones take around 8%. The sample consisted of peripheral blood. These receptors originate from a human donor in a cohort sampled during active COVID-19. CDR3s include the opening cysteine and the closing phenylalanine or tryptophan. Each record gives: V gene, D gene, J gene, clone size, CDR3 DNA, CDR3 protein. D genes are given only for firm matches. Rows may omit the clone size; those that give it use once, few, many or a size class.

TRBV16,TRBD1,TRBJ1-1,-,TGTGCCAGCAGATCAGGGGGCACTGAAGCTTTCTTT,CASRSGGTEAFF
TRBV11-1,-,TRBJ1-1,-,TGTGCCAGCAGCTTTGCCGGGGGGATGAACACTGAAGCTTTCTTT,CASSFAGGMNTEAFF
TRBV27,-,TRBJ1-2,-,TGTGCCAGCAGTTTAGCGGGGGCGAACTATGGCTACACCTTC,CASSLAGANYGYTF
TRBV28,-,TRBJ1-1,-,TGTGCCAGCAGTTCCGGCTTGCGGGTCACTGAAGCTTTCTTT,CASSSGLRVTEAFF
TRBV18,-,TRBJ2-7,-,TGTGCCAGCTCACCACAGGAGACAGCGTCAAGTACCTACGAGCAGTACTTC,CASSPQETASSTYEQYF
TRBV21-1,-,TRBJ1-3,-,TGTGCCAGCAGGACGGACAGGCCCTCTGGAAACACCATATATTTT,CASRTDRPSGNTIYF
TRBV7-9,-,TRBJ2-7,-,TGTGCCAGCAGCTTAGGGCAACAGGGTAGGGGCTACGAGCAGTACTTC,CASSLGQQGRGYEQYF
TRBV18,-,TRBJ2-7,-,TGTGCCAGCTCACCTGGGGCAGGAACCTACGAGCAGTACTTC,CASSPGAGTYEQYF
TRBV3-1/TRBV3-2,-,TRBJ1-3,-,TGTGCCAGCAGCCGAGGAAGCGCCGGTGGAAACACCATATATTTT,CASSRGSAGGNTIYF
TRBV6-5,-,TRBJ1-2,-,TGTGCCAGCAGGGAGGGAGGGGGTCGAGGCTACACCTTC,CASREGGGRGYTF
TRBV7-3,-,TRBJ1-1,-,TGTGCCAGCAGCTTATATGTGGGCGCGGGGACTGAAGCTTTCTTT,CASSLYVGAGTEAFF
TRBV4-2,TRBD2,TRBJ2-2,-,TGTGCCAGCAGCCAAGTGGGTAGCGGGGGGGCCATCGGGGAGCTGTTTTTT,CASSQVGSGGAIGELFF
TRBV6-5,-,TRBJ1-4,few,TGTGCCAGCAGTTACACGCGGGACAAACTGTTTTTT,CASSYTRDKLFF
TRBV19,-,TRBJ1-5,-,TGTGCCAGTGGGGGCTCTCAGCCCCAGCATTTT,CASGGSQPQHF
TRBV18,TRBD2,TRBJ2-1,-,TGTGCCAGCTCACCACCGCGGGGGAGCTCCTACAATGAGCAGTTCTTC,CASSPPRGSSYNEQFF
TRBV2,-,TRBJ1-1,-,TGTGCCAGCAGTGAAGGGTATGGAGGGGCGAACACTGAAGCTTTCTTT,CASSEGYGGANTEAFF
TRBV29-1,-,TRBJ1-1,-,TGCAGCGTCCATACGGGGTTTGGCACTGAAGCTTTCTTT,CSVHTGFGTEAFF
TRBV9,TRBD2,TRBJ2-2,-,TGTGCCAGCAGCGTAGTACCAGCGGGGGGAACCGGGGAGCTGTTTTTT,CASSVVPAGGTGELFF
TRBV15,-,TRBJ2-7,-,TGTGCCACCAGCAGAGATCTCCTCGCCTACGAGCAGTACTTC,CATSRDLLAYEQYF
TRBV5-1,-,TRBJ1-1,-,TGCGCCAGCAGCTTGGGGTCACTCGGGGACACTGAAGCTTTCTTT,CASSLGSLGDTEAFF
TRBV6-6,TRBD1,TRBJ2-1,once,TGTGCCAGCAGTTGGGGACAGGGGAGCGGGAATGAGCAGTTCTTC,CASSWGQGSGNEQFF
TRBV3-1/TRBV3-2,-,TRBJ2-7,once,TGTGCCAGCAGCCACGGCGGGGCGGGTCCCTACGAGCAGTACTTC,CASSHGGAGPYEQYF
TRBV19,TRBD1,TRBJ1-2,-,TGTGCCGGGAGAGAGGGGGCCTCGGATGGCTACACCTTC,CAGREGASDGYTF
TRBV24-1,-,TRBJ1-1,-,TGTGCCACCAGTGATTCAATCCAGGGGAAAGCTTTCTTT,CATSDSIQGKAFF
TRBV29-1,TRBD1,TRBJ1-3,-,TGCAGCGCATGGGACAGGGGGTTCAACACCATATATTTT,CSAWDRGFNTIYF
TRBV6-6,-,TRBJ2-2,-,TGTGCCAGCAGTTACTCCTCTTACACCGGGGAGCTGTTTTTT,CASSYSSYTGELFF
TRBV7-9,-,TRBJ1-2,-,TGTGCCAGCAGCTTAGGGGTGTCACAGTCCCTTAACTATGGCTACACCTTC,CASSLGVSQSLNYGYTF